This T cell receptor beta chain was retrieved from a study of circulating tumor DNA in untreated peripheral T-cell lymphoma. Germline V CDR1 and CDR2: KGHSH, LQKENI. Trimming took 0 bases from V and 9 from J; bases not matched to a gene: 7. This CDR3 is 14 amino acids long. Measured with immunoSEQ multiplex PCR; TCRdb has only the in-frame clones, and not every one. The data show just under 500 clones, around 78% seen once. The V and J genes are TRBV18 and TRBJ1-2, with TRBD1 identical over 7 bases. Material for sequencing was cell-free DNA from blood serum. The receptor was isolated from a human donor with peripheral T-cell lymphoma. The CDR3 DNA is TGTGCCAGCTCACCACCGGGACAGCTAGGTAGCTACACCTTC. Amino acids: CASSPPGQLGSYTF.